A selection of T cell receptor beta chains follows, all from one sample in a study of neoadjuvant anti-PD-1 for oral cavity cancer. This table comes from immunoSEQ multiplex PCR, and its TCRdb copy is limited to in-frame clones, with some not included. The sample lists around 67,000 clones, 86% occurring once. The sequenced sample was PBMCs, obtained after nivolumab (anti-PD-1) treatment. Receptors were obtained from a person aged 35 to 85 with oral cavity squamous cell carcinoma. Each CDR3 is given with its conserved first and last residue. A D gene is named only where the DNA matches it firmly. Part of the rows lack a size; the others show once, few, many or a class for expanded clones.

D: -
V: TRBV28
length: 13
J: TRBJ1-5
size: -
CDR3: CASSQGNDQPQHF
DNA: TGTGCCAGCAGCCAGGGGAACGACCAGCCCCAGCATTTT

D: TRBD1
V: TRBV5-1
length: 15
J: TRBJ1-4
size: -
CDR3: CASSPRQGGNEKLFF
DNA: TGCGCCAGCAGCCCCCGACAGGGGGGGAATGAAAAACTGTTTTTT

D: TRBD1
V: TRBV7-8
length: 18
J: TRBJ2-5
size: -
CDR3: CASSLALTGTGVGETQYF
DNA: TGTGCCAGCAGCTTAGCACTAACCGGGACAGGGGTAGGAGAGACCCAGTACTTC

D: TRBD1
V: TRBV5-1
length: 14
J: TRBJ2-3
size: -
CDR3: CASSGDSQRDTQYF
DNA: TGCGCCAGCAGCGGGGACAGTCAGAGAGATACGCAGTATTTT

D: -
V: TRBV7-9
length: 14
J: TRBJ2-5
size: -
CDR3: CASSFFGEQETQYF
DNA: TGTGCCAGCAGTTTCTTCGGGGAGCAAGAGACCCAGTACTTC

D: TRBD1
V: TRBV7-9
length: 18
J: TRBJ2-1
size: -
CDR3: CASSLSRFPGQGGNEQFF
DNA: TGTGCCAGCAGCTTATCACGATTCCCGGGACAGGGGGGTAATGAGCAGTTCTTC

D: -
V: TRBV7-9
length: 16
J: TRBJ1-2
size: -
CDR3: CASSGGDGRRRGGYTF
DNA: TGTGCCAGCAGCGGAGGGGACGGACGGAGGAGAGGCGGCTACACCTTC

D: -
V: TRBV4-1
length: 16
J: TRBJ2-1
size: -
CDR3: CASSPFGRGVYNEQFF
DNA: TGCGCCAGCAGCCCCTTTGGGAGGGGGGTCTACAATGAGCAGTTCTTC

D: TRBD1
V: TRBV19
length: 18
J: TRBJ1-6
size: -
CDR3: CASSIDRQGASYNSPLHF
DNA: TGTGCCAGTAGTATAGATCGACAGGGGGCGTCCTATAATTCACCCCTCCACTTT

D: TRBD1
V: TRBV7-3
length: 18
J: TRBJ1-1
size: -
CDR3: CASSLTTIGTGGNTEAFF
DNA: TGTGCCAGCAGCTTAACCACTATCGGGACAGGGGGGAACACTGAAGCTTTCTTT

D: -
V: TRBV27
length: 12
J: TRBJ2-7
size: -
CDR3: CASKGGGGEQYF
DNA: TGTGCCAGCAAGGGAGGAGGGGGTGAGCAGTACTTC

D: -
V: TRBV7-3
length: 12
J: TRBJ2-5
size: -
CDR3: CASSPDLETQYF
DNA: TGTGCCAGCAGCCCCGACCTGGAGACCCAGTACTTC

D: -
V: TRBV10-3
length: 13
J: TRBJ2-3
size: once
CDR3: CAIRPGETDTQYF
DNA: TGTGCCATCAGGCCCGGGGAGACAGATACGCAGTATTTT

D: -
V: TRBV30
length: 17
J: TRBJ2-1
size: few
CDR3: CAWSVISLKSSYNEQFF
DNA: TGTGCCTGGAGTGTCATTTCCCTTAAAAGCTCCTACAATGAGCAGTTCTTC

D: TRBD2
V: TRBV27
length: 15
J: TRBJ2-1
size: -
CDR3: CASSLGTSGSREQFF
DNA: TGTGCCAGCAGTTTAGGGACTAGCGGGAGTAGGGAGCAGTTCTTC

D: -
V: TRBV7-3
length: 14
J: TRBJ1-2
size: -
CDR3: CASSLDRGGDGYTF
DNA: TGTGCCAGCAGCTTAGATCGGGGAGGGGATGGCTACACCTTC

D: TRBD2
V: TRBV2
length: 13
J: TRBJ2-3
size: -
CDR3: CASRGLSTDTQYF
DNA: TGTGCCAGCAGGGGACTAAGCACAGATACGCAGTATTTT

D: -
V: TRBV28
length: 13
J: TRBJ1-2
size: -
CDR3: CASSGPTHYGYTF
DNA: TGTGCCAGCAGTGGACCCACACACTATGGCTACACCTTC

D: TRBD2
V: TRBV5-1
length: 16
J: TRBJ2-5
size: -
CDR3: CASSVRGGRLGETQYF
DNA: TGCGCCAGCAGCGTACGGGGGGGCCGACTCGGTGAGACCCAGTACTTC

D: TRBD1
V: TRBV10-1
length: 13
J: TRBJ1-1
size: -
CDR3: CASSGQGNTEAFF
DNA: TGCGCCAGCAGTGGACAGGGGAACACTGAAGCTTTCTTT

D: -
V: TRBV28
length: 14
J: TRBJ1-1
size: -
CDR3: CASTSGPMNTEAFF
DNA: TGTGCCAGCACCTCAGGGCCCATGAACACTGAAGCTTTCTTT

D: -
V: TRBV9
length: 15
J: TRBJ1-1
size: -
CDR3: CASSPRDYMNTEAFF
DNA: TGTGCCAGCAGCCCAAGGGACTACATGAACACTGAAGCTTTCTTT

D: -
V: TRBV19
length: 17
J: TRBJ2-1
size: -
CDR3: CASSTRSGTRNSNEQFF
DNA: TGTGCCAGTAGTACACGGTCCGGGACGAGGAATTCCAATGAGCAGTTCTTC

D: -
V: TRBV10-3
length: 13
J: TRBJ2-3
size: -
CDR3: CAISSGTSDTQYF
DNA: TGTGCCATCAGTTCCGGGACCTCAGATACGCAGTATTTT

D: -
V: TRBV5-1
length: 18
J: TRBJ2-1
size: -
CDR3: CASSLGQGWDQREYEQFF
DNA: TGCGCCAGCAGCCTGGGACAGGGTTGGGACCAGCGGGAGTATGAGCAGTTCTTC

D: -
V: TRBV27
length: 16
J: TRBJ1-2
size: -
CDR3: CASSSILLGGGYGYTF
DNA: TGTGCCAGCAGTTCTATTTTGCTAGGCGGGGGCTATGGCTACACCTTC

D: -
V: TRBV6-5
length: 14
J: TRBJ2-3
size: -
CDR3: CASSYSTATDTQYF
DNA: TGTGCCAGCAGTTACTCAACAGCCACAGATACGCAGTATTTT

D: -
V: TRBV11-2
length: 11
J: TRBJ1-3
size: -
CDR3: CASSGGRTIYF
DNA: TGTGCCAGCAGCGGGGGTAGGACCATATATTTT

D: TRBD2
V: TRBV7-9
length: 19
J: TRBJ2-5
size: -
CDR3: CASSLSRIAGRDIGETQYF
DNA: TGTGCCAGCAGCTTATCCCGGATAGCGGGTCGTGATATAGGAGAGACCCAGTACTTC

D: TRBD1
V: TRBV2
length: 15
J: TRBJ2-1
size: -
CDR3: CASSVTGGGYNEQFF
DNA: TGTGCCAGCAGTGTAACAGGGGGCGGTTACAATGAGCAGTTCTTC

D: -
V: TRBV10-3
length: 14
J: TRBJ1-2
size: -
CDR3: CAISDQGSYYGYTF
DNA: TGTGCCATCAGTGATCAAGGCAGTTATTATGGCTACACCTTC

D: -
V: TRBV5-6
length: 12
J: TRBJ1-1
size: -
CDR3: CASSYRGAEAFF
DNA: TGTGCCAGCAGCTACCGCGGCGCTGAAGCTTTCTTT

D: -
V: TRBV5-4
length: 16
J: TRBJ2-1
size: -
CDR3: CASSLQQGLTYNEQFF
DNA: TGTGCCAGCAGCTTACAACAGGGACTAACATACAATGAGCAGTTCTTC

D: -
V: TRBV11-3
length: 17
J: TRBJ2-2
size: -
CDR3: CASSPNHLGTQSGELFF
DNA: TGTGCCAGCAGCCCCAACCACCTTGGAACGCAAAGCGGGGAGCTGTTTTTT

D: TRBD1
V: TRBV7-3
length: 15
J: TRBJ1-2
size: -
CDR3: CASSRGQGPNYGYTF
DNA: TGTGCCAGCAGCCGGGGACAGGGTCCTAACTATGGCTACACCTTC